This TCR beta chain was retrieved from a study of T cells in Graves' hyperthyroidism and ophthalmopathy. Study as a whole: Peripheral blood specimens were obtained at initial diagnosis, prior to any treatment.

At least ten counts were recorded for this clonotype. TCR beta CDR3 sequences were amplified from RNA transcripts. Carried out on the TCR CDR3, a first-round RT-PCR used the HTBI primer set. MiXCR, run by TCRdb on the multiplex PCR reads, gives a single entry per CDR3 protein. Among 200,000 to 250,000 distinct CDR3 sequences, roughly 17% were seen once, and the ten largest hold approximately 50%. The CDR3 sequence is 14 residues long. Trimming removed 5 bases at V and 4 bases at J, with 12 bases between. CDR1 is MDHEN, CDR2 SYDVKM, per germline. The receptor comes from a man aged 50 or older with Graves' hyperthyroidism. The sequencing sample was made of blood. This chain joins TRBV28 and TRBJ1-5; D might be TRBD1 (6 bases). CDR3 nucleotide sequence: TGTGCCAGCAGTACACAGGGTTTAAATCAGCCCCAGCATTTT. It encodes CASSTQGLNQPQHF.